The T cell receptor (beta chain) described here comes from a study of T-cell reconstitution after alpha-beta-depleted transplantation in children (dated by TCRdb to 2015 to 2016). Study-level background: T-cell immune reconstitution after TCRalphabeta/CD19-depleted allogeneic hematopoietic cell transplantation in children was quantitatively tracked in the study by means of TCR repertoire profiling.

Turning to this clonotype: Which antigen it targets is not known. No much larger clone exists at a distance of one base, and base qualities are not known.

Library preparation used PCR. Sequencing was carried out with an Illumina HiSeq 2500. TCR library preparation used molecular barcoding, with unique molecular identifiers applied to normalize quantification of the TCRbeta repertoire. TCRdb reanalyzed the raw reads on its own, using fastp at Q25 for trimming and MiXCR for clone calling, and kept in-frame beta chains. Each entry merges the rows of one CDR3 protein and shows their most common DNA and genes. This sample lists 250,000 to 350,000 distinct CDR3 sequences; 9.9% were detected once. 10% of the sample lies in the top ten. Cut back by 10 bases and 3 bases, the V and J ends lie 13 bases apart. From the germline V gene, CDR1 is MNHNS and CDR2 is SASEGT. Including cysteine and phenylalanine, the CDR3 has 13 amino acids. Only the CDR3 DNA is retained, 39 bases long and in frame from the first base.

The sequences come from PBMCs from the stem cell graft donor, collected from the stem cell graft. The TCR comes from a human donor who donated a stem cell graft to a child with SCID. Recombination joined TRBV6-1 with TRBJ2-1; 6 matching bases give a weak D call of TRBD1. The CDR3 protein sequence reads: CAIRTDSYNEQFF. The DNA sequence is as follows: TGTGCCATCAGGACAGACAGCTACAATGAGCAGTTCTTC.